These 10 T cell receptor beta chains were all obtained from the same sample, sequenced in a study of T-cell reconstitution after alpha-beta-depleted transplantation in children. Unique molecular identifiers were used in preparing the TCRbeta library. MiXCR, run by TCRdb on the PCR reads, gives a single entry per CDR3 protein. The repertoire holds about 150,000 distinct CDR3 sequences, with around 10% as singletons. Sequenced here: PBMCs, sampled before TCRalphabeta/CD19-depleted stem cell transplant. The receptors shown here come from a boy aged 2 to 9 with acute myeloid leukemia, due to receive a stem cell transplant.

The chain recombines TRBV11-2 with TRBJ2-3, with 11 bases identical to TRBD2. This CDR3 comprises 16 residues. The germline CDR1 and CDR2 sequences are SGHAT and FQNNGV. V was clipped by 5 bases and J by 4 bases; unmatched bases: 8. The CDR3 sequence is CASSLNSGGAPDTQYF. CDR3 nucleotides: TGTGCCAGCAGCCTCAATAGCGGGGGGGCCCCAGATACGCAGTATTTT.

This clonotype occurred a few times. CDR3 sequence: CASSEFSGGLAAHYGSYNEQFF. The CDR3 DNA sequence: TGTGCCAGCAGTGAATTTTCGGGGGGACTAGCGGCCCACTATGGCTCCTACAATGAGCAGTTCTTC. The chain links TRBV25-1 to TRBJ2-1, with 11 bases matching TRBD2. Germline values: CDR1 MGHDK, CDR2 SYGVNS. J lost 0 bases, V lost 1 base, and 17 bases had no gene match. CDR3 length equals 22 residues.

This clonotype qualifies as medium-sized. V and J are TRBV3-1 and TRBJ1-5; D unresolved. V lost 0 bases to trimming and J lost 4 bases, with 7 bases between them. The germline V gene encodes CDR1 LGHDT and CDR2 YNNKEL (reference sequence). This CDR3 has 14 amino acids. The CDR3 loop reads CASSQDERNQPQHF. The CDR3 DNA follows: TGTGCCAGCAGCCAAGATGAGCGGAATCAGCCCCAGCATTTT.

This clonotype showed up many times. The chain has TRBV10-2 and TRBJ2-1, with D uncertain. Per the germline V gene, CDR1 is WSHSY and CDR2 is SAAADI. Trimming cost V 7 bases and J 5 bases, with 6 bases left between them. The CDR3 extends over 11 amino acids. CDR3 DNA: TGCGCCAGCACCGGTAACAATGAGCAGTTCTTC. Translation gives CASTGNNEQFF.

This clonotype has a count of ten or more. This chain connects TRBV7-2 to TRBJ1-1; the D is unclear. V lost 4 bases to trimming and J lost 8 bases, with 8 bases between them. The CDR3 is 11 residues long. Germline V gene data show CDR1 as SGHTA and CDR2 as FQGNSA. CDR3 region: CASSYGREAFF. CDR3 nucleotides: TGTGCCAGCAGCTACGGGAGGGAAGCTTTCTTT.

This clonotype was seen repeatedly, ten times or more. The chain is built from TRBV7-9 and TRBJ2-6, with D tentatively TRBD2 (6 bases). This CDR3 comprises 19 residues. From germline, CDR1 is SEHNR and CDR2 FQNEAQ (reference sequence). The V gene lost 5 bases and the J gene lost 0 bases, with 20 bases spanning the gap. As DNA, the CDR3 is TGTGCCAGCAGCCCGGCGGGAACGCAGCATAACTCTGGGGCCAACGTCCTGACTTTC. Amino acids: CASSPAGTQHNSGANVLTF.

To note about this clonotype: A clone one base away is much larger, so this may be a read error. The J gene is TRBJ2-5, the V gene TRBV11-2; tentative D call: TRBD2 (5 bases). Germline CDR1 SGHAT, CDR2 FQNNGV. The length of the CDR3 is 14 residues. The CDR3 DNA sequence: TGTGCCGGCAGCTTTCAGGCTAGCCTCGAGACCCAGTACTTC. The encoded protein is CAGSFQASLETQYF.

This clonotype was picked up many times. The V call is TRBV20-1, the J call TRBJ2-2; the D is unclear. This CDR3 comprises 14 residues. The germline V and J ends were trimmed by 0 bases and 0 bases, with 5 bases remaining between them. Germline CDR1 DFQATT, CDR2 SNEGSKA (reference sequence). The CDR3 reads CSAREGTNTGELFF. The CDR3 DNA is TGCAGTGCTAGAGAGGGGACGAACACCGGGGAGCTGTTTTTT.

This clonotype came up many times. CDR3 sequence reads: CASSSGEGVNEQFF. CDR3 bases: TGTGCCAGCAGTTCGGGGGAGGGCGTCAATGAGCAGTTCTTC. The gene calls are TRBV12-3 or TRBV12-4 and TRBJ2-1; 7 positions match TRBD2. The CDR3 totals 14 residues. J was trimmed by 6 bases and V by 4 bases; bases with no gene match: 6.

This clonotype was counted ten times or more. The CDR3 protein is CASSSRGGRELFF. The CDR3 nucleotides are TGTGCCAGCAGTTCTCGGGGGGGCCGGGAGCTGTTTTTT. J is TRBJ2-2 and V is TRBV12-3 or TRBV12-4; TRBD2 agrees at 8 bases. The CDR3 is 13 residues long. V lost 4 bases, J lost 9 bases, and 4 bases stayed unmatched.